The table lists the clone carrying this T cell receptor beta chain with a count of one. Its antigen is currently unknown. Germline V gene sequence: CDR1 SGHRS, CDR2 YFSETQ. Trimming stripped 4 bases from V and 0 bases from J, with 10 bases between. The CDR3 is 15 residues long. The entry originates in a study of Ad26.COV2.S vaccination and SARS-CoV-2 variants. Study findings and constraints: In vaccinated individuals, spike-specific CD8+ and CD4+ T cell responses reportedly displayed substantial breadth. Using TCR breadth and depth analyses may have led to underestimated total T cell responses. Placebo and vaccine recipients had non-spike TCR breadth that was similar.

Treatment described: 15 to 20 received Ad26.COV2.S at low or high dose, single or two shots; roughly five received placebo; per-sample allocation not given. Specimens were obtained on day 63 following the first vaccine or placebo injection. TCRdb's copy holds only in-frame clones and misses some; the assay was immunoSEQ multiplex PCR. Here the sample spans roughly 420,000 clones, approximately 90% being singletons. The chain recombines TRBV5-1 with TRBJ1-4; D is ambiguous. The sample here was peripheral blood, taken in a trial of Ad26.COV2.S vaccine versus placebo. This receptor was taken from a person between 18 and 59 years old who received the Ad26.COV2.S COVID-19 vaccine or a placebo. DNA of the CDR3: TGCGCCAGCAGCAGGGCCGTTGCAACTAATGAAAAACTGTTTTTT. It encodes CASSRAVATNEKLFF.